This passage covers 30 T cell receptor beta chains from one sample sequenced in a study of Graves' ophthalmopathy and Graves' hyperthyroidism (dated by TCRdb to the late 2010s). The run used an Illumina HiSeq 2000. For repertoire sequencing, the TCR beta CDR3 regions were amplified from RNA transcripts. HTBI primers and the Qiagen OneStep RT-PCR kit were used in a first-round RT-PCR, which was followed by a second-round multiplex PCR, size selection and purification. In-frame beta chains were kept once TCRdb had trimmed the public reads at Q25 with fastp and called clones with MiXCR. Rows merge per CDR3 protein into single entries with the most common DNA and genes. The table for this sample lists roughly 380,000 distinct CDR3 sequences; just over 15% of them were counted only once. The ten largest clones represent roughly 7% of the sample. The sequenced sample was peripheral blood. These receptors came from a woman aged 18-30 years with stable Graves' hyperthyroidism. Donor details come from another sample of the same person, matched by shared clones.

The table lists this clonotype with a few counts. V usage is TRBV6-1 and J usage is TRBJ1-5; 10 nucleotides line up with TRBD1. The J segment lost 4 bases and the V segment lost 6 bases, leaving 0 bases of the junction unmatched. The CDR3 consists of 13 residues. CDR1 MNHNS and CDR2 SASEGT come from the germline V gene. The chain's CDR3 is CASRDRGNQPQHF. The CDR3 DNA reads TGTGCCAGCAGGGACAGGGGGAATCAGCCCCAGCATTTT.

The chain uses TRBV5-1 and TRBJ2-3; 7 bases fit TRBD1. CDR3 length equals 15 residues. The germline V gene encodes CDR1 SGHRS and CDR2 YFSETQ. Germline trimming cut 4 bases from V and 4 bases from J; bases unmatched to any gene: 9. The CDR3 loop reads CASSGGQSGSDTQYF. DNA for the CDR3: TGCGCCAGCAGCGGGGGACAGAGTGGTTCAGATACGCAGTATTTT.

This clonotype was recorded at least ten times. The genes are TRBV15 and TRBJ1-1; D remains unclear. Trimming cost V 4 bases and J 11 bases, with 17 bases left between them. This CDR3 is built from 13 residues. Germline lookup yields CDR1 LNHNV and CDR2 YYDKDF (reference sequence). This CDR3 is CATSTIPFLGAFF. Written as DNA, the CDR3 is TGTGCCACCAGCACCATACCGTTCCTGGGGGCTTTCTTT.

The chain employs TRBV6-2 or TRBV6-3 and TRBJ2-4; 9 positions agree with TRBD1. Germline trimming cut 6 bases from V and 8 bases from J; bases unmatched to any gene: 11. The CDR3 extends over 15 amino acids. CDR1 and CDR2 (germline): MNHEY, SVGEGT. CDR3 coding DNA: TGTGCCAGCAGCCTACCCCCGGACAGGGGACACATTCAGTACTTC. Amino acids: CASSLPPDRGHIQYF.

This clonotype was seen many times. CDR3: CASTTLGGWEETQYF. CDR3 DNA: TGTGCCAGCACCACTCTTGGGGGATGGGAAGAGACCCAGTACTTC. J is TRBJ2-5 and V is TRBV11-2; perhaps D is TRBD1 or TRBD2 (5 bases each). The V end lost 7 bases, the J end lost 3 bases, and 18 bases lay between the germline ends. Germline loops: CDR1 SGHAT, CDR2 FQNNGV. The CDR3 spans 15 residues. Drawing the rest from reference TRBV11-2 and TRBJ2-5, the complete variable domain is EAGVAQSPRYKIIEKRQSVAFWCNPISGHATLYWYQQILGQGPKLLIQFQNNGVVDDSQLPKDRFSAERLKGVDSTLKIQPAKLEDSAVYLCASTTLGGWEETQYFGPGTRLLVL.

Of note for this clonotype: This clone may be a read error of a much larger clone one base away. The chain is built from TRBV7-3 and TRBJ1-1; TRBD1 matches at 8 bases. The germline V gene encodes CDR1 SGHTA and CDR2 FQGTGA. The CDR3 length is 15 residues. V lost 8 bases to trimming and J lost 1 base; unmatched junction nucleotides: 9. As DNA, the CDR3 is TGTGCCAGCCGCTCCCAGGGGGCGGCGAACACTGAAGCTTTCTTT. Residues: CASRSQGAANTEAFF.

This clonotype has at least ten counts. V gene TRBV19 combines with J gene TRBJ2-7, with 7 bases that match TRBD1. This CDR3 is 12 amino acids long. V lost 5 bases, J lost 7 bases, and 5 bases stayed unmatched. Germline assignment: CDR1 LNHDA and CDR2 SQIVND (reference sequence). CDR3 region: CASSRQGREQYF. Here the CDR3 DNA reads TGTGCCAGTAGTCGACAGGGTAGGGAGCAGTACTTC.

This clonotype was counted ten times or more. The rearrangement links TRBV6-2 or TRBV6-3 to TRBJ1-1, with TRBD1 as a possible D gene (5 bases). Between the trimmed V and J ends, which lost 5 bases and 3 bases, there was a span of 13 bases. The CDR3 is 14 residues long. Germline V gene sequence: CDR1 MNHEY, CDR2 SVGEGT. The CDR3 nucleotides read TGTGCCAGCAGTCTGGCAGGGCGGGACACTGAAGCTTTCTTT. Amino acid sequence: CASSLAGRDTEAFF.

The chain carries TRBV27 and TRBJ2-7, with 9 bases that match TRBD1. The CDR3 spans 15 residues. The germline V gene has CDR1 MNHEY and CDR2 SMNVEV (reference sequence). The V segment lost 5 bases and the J segment 0 bases; nucleotides outside the gene matches: 5. Here the CDR3 reads CASSRQGGSSYEQYF. In DNA form, the CDR3 reads TGTGCCAGCAGTCGACAGGGGGGTAGCTCCTACGAGCAGTACTTC.

This clonotype was counted many times. The chain recombines TRBV20-1 with TRBJ2-5, with TRBD2 matching over 9 bases. Per germline, CDR1 DFQATT and CDR2 SNEGSKA (reference sequence). V dropped 0 bases and J dropped 4; count of bases not matched to a gene: 9. The CDR3 covers 16 residues. CDR3 DNA: TGCAGTGCTAGAGATGGGTTCGCGGGGGGGCGAGAGACCCAGTACTTC. Residues: CSARDGFAGGRETQYF.

This clonotype was observed at least ten times. The chain joins TRBV29-1 to TRBJ1-2; 7 bases align to TRBD1. V trimming: 7 bases; J trimming: 2 bases; junction bases outside the gene matches: 4. CDR3 size: 12 residues. Germline CDR1 is SQVTM and CDR2 is ANQGSEA. The CDR3: CSGLTGNYGYTF. The CDR3 DNA is TGCAGCGGACTGACAGGGAACTATGGCTACACCTTC.

The V and J genes are TRBV18 and TRBJ1-2; TRBD1 agrees at 9 bases. V lost 2 bases to trimming and J lost 2 bases; unmatched junction nucleotides: 6. Germline lookup yields CDR1 KGHSH and CDR2 LQKENI. The CDR3 length is 16 residues. This CDR3 is CASSPSPTGGNYGYTF. The CDR3 nucleotides read TGTGCCAGCTCACCAAGCCCTACAGGGGGCAACTATGGCTACACCTTC.

This clonotype has a handful of counts. J is TRBJ1-3 and V is TRBV19, with no clear D. This CDR3 region has 12 residues. CDR1 LNHDA and CDR2 SQIVND come from the germline V gene (reference sequence). V was cut by 9 bases and J by 0 bases, with 6 bases left in between. The DNA of the CDR3 is TGTGCCAGAGAGAACTCTGGAAACACCATATATTTT. This encodes CARENSGNTIYF.

As to this clonotype: This clone may be a read error of a much larger clone one base away. The chain is built from TRBV12-5 and TRBJ1-2, with D hard to call. V lost 2 bases, J lost 5 bases, and 12 bases lay in between. This CDR3 region has 14 residues. Germline V gene data show CDR1 as LGHNT and CDR2 as FRNRAP. As DNA, the CDR3 is TGTGCTAGTGGTTTGACTCCAGGACGGTATGGCTACACCTTC. It yields the protein CASGLTPGRYGYTF.

The rearrangement joins TRBV6-5 to TRBJ1-2, with D perhaps TRBD1 (6 bases). Trimming cost V 3 bases and J 0 bases, with 17 bases left between them. The CDR3 runs 17 residues. Germline lookup yields CDR1 MNHEY and CDR2 SVGAGI. The CDR3 reads CASSYSQGSGANYGYTF. CDR3 in DNA: TGTGCCAGCAGTTATTCCCAGGGGTCGGGCGCTAACTATGGCTACACCTTC.

The table lists this clonotype with many counts. V is TRBV7-2 and J is TRBJ2-4; D is unclear. V was trimmed by 5 bases and J by 0 bases, leaving 11 bases between them. The CDR3 spans 15 residues. Germline V lookup: CDR1 SGHTA, CDR2 FQGNSA. The DNA of the CDR3 is TGTGCCAGCAGCAGTCACCCAGTAGCCAAAAACATTCAGTACTTC. The encoded protein is CASSSHPVAKNIQYF.

This clonotype was found a few times. A read error may explain this, as a much larger clone is one base away. The chain uses TRBV27 and TRBJ2-7; 14 positions agree with TRBD2. Germline V gives CDR1 MNHEY, CDR2 SMNVEV (reference sequence). The length of the CDR3 is 15 residues. V shed 4 bases, J shed 4 bases, and the junction held 3 bases outside the gene matches. CDR3 DNA: TGTGCCAGCAGTTCCGGACTAGCGGGGGGATACGAGCAGTACTTC. As protein: CASSSGLAGGYEQYF.

At least ten counts were recorded for this clonotype. The CDR3 nucleotides are TGCAGTGCGACTCGTCAGGGGAAGAACACTGAAGCTTTCTTT. This codes for CSATRQGKNTEAFF. The rearrangement joins TRBV20-1 to TRBJ1-1, with D tentatively TRBD1 (6 bases). Trimming pared 6 bases from V and 1 base from J, leaving 15 bases between. Germline assignment: CDR1 DFQATT and CDR2 SNEGSKA (reference sequence). This CDR3 spans 14 amino acids.

J is TRBJ2-7 and V is TRBV6-1, with 7 bases fitting TRBD1. Trimming removed 5 bases from V and 2 bases from J; junction bases left unmatched: 12. CDR1 is MNHNS and CDR2 is SASEGT in the germline V gene. The CDR3 is made up of 16 amino acids. CDR3 sequence: CASSTNTGAVAYEQYF. Here the CDR3 DNA reads TGTGCCAGCAGTACAAACACAGGGGCCGTGGCCTACGAGCAGTACTTC.

The CDR3 nucleotides are TGTGCCAGCTCACCCCCAGCGGGGGGCTCCAGCGAGCAGTACTTC. Its translation is CASSPPAGGSSEQYF. The rearrangement joins TRBV18 to TRBJ2-7; 9 nucleotides agree with TRBD2. V lost 3 bases to trimming and J lost 6 bases; unmatched junction nucleotides: 9. Per the germline V gene, CDR1 is KGHSH and CDR2 is LQKENI. The CDR3 length is 15 residues.

In its sample, this clonotype was seen a few times. The V and J genes are TRBV27 and TRBJ2-7, with TRBD2 identical over 15 bases. J gave up 7 bases and V 3 bases, and 10 bases lay outside the gene matches. The germline CDR1 and CDR2 sequences are MNHEY and SMNVEV (reference sequence). The CDR3 is 17 residues long. CDR3 amino acids: CASSFPPGLAGGLEQYF. CDR3 coding DNA: TGTGCCAGCAGTTTTCCCCCCGGACTAGCGGGGGGGCTTGAGCAGTACTTC.

This clonotype was observed at least ten times. The J gene is TRBJ2-5, the V gene TRBV12-3 or TRBV12-4; D is possibly TRBD2 (6 bases). This CDR3 spans 15 amino acids. V was trimmed by 6 bases and J by 5 bases, leaving 19 bases between them. CDR3 sequence (DNA): TGTGCCAGCAGACCCACGGGACTCCCGAGGGAGACCCAGTACTTC. Its protein is CASRPTGLPRETQYF.

This clonotype was seen many times. This sequence joins TRBV11-3 and TRBJ2-7; TRBD1 agrees at 7 bases. The CDR3 totals 13 residues. Trimming took 7 bases from V and 3 from J; bases not matched to a gene: 6. Germline values: CDR1 SGHNT, CDR2 YENEEA. CDR3 nucleotides: TGTGCCAGCACCGGCCGGGACAGCTACGAGCAGTACTTC. Translated, it gives CASTGRDSYEQYF.

This clonotype was counted many times. The chain joins TRBV15 to TRBJ1-5; 7 positions match TRBD1. This CDR3 is built from 15 residues. With 8 bases clipped from V and 0 bases from J, the junction kept 7 bases outside the gene matches. Germline CDR1 LNHNV, CDR2 YYDKDF (reference sequence). In DNA form, the CDR3 reads TGTGCCACCTCCCGGGACAGAGTTAGCAATCAGCCCCAGCATTTT. Its protein is CATSRDRVSNQPQHF.

V usage is TRBV7-9 and J usage is TRBJ1-2, with TRBD1 matching over 9 bases. The germline CDR1 and CDR2 sequences are SEHNR and FQNEAQ (reference sequence). The CDR3 is made up of 13 amino acids. J was trimmed by 5 bases and V by 5 bases; bases with no gene match: 3. The CDR3, as DNA: TGTGCCAGCAGCATCGGACAGGGGTATGGCTACACCTTC. Its protein is CASSIGQGYGYTF.

As for this clonotype: No conserved phenylalanine or tryptophan is present at the end of the CDR3, so a read error is the likely explanation. V is TRBV27 and J is TRBJ1-1, with D possibly matching TRBD1 (6 bases). CDR1 MNHEY and CDR2 SMNVEV come from the germline V gene (reference sequence). V was clipped by 9 bases and J by 6 bases, with 14 bases between them. The CDR3 is made up of 12 amino acids. CDR3 coding DNA: TGTGCCAGTAGTGCCCACAGGGCTGAAGCTTTCTAT. Translating it yields CASSAHRAEAFY.

This clonotype was detected many times. The chain employs TRBV6-5 and TRBJ2-7, with D perhaps TRBD2 (5 bases). This CDR3 is built from 15 residues. V lost 0 bases and J 6 bases, leaving 15 bases between the germline ends. Germline V lookup: CDR1 MNHEY, CDR2 SVGAGI. The CDR3 loop is CASSYSTSARGEQYF. The CDR3 DNA is TGTGCCAGCAGTTACTCGACGTCAGCCCGGGGCGAGCAGTACTTC.

This clonotype occurred many times. The chain employs TRBV10-3 and TRBJ1-3; D possibly corresponds to TRBD1 (5 bases). V was pared by 8 bases and J by 3 bases, with 14 bases between. The germline CDR1 and CDR2 sequences are ENHRY and SYGVKD. CDR3 length: 14 residues. CDR3 protein: CAISKSGVGNTIYF. CDR3 bases: TGTGCCATCTCTAAATCGGGGGTTGGAAACACCATATATTTT.

This clonotype was observed at least ten times. This chain connects TRBV6-2 or TRBV6-3 to TRBJ1-6; D is perhaps TRBD1 (5 bases). CDR1 and CDR2 (germline): MNHEY, SVGEGT. The CDR3 has 15 amino acids. The V end was cut by 2 bases, the J end by 1 base, with 6 bases between. Here the CDR3 DNA reads TGTGCCAGCAGTTACGGGGGATCCTATAATTCACCCCTCCACTTT. Protein sequence: CASSYGGSYNSPLHF.

This clonotype appeared many times. The V call is TRBV6-1, the J call TRBJ1-6; D call uncertain. V gave up 1 base and J gave up 6 bases, with 10 bases separating them. CDR3 length: 15 amino acids. CDR1 and CDR2 (germline): MNHNS, SASEGT. CDR3 in amino acids: CASSEGRRINSPLHF. CDR3 nucleotide sequence: TGTGCCAGCAGTGAAGGTCGGCGGATTAATTCACCCCTCCACTTT.